The 25 T cell receptor beta chains given below trace back to one sample, sequenced in a study of siplizumab effects on memory and regulatory T cells. Measured with immunoSEQ multiplex PCR; TCRdb has only the in-frame clones, and not every one. Of approximately 100,000 clones detected, around 93% appear once; the ten largest clones hold around 0.16%. Sequencing was done on a sample of non-Treg CD4+ T cells sorted from blood. Receptors originate from a human donor in good health.

The chain couples TRBV2 to TRBJ1-2, with D perhaps TRBD1 (5 bases). V gave up 6 bases and J gave up 0 bases, with 14 bases separating them. Germline V lookup: CDR1 SNHLY, CDR2 FYNNEI. The CDR3 is made up of 15 amino acids. The CDR3, as DNA: TGTGCCAGCAGGGGGGGAAGGCACTCTAACTATGGCTACACCTTC. Its translation: CASRGGRHSNYGYTF.

This chain joins TRBV5-1 and TRBJ1-4; 7 positions agree with TRBD1. V was pared by 5 bases and J by 0 bases, with 13 bases of the junction left unmatched. CDR1 is SGHRS and CDR2 is YFSETQ in the germline V gene. The CDR3 contains 18 residues. The CDR3 protein is CASSLRTGVGATNEKLFF. For the CDR3, the DNA is TGCGCCAGCAGTTTACGTACAGGGGTGGGCGCAACTAATGAAAAACTGTTTTTT.

The chain carries TRBV7-3 and TRBJ2-1; TRBD2 matches 9 bases. The V gene's germline CDR1 is SGHTA and CDR2 FQGTGA. This CDR3 is built from 16 residues. J was trimmed by 4 bases and V by 5 bases; bases with no gene match: 9. The CDR3 DNA sequence: TGTGCCAGCAGCCCCGTAGCGGGGGTAGGGTACAATGAGCAGTTCTTC. This gives the protein CASSPVAGVGYNEQFF.

The chain uses TRBV25-1 and TRBJ2-1; 9 nucleotides match TRBD2. CDR1 and CDR2 (germline): MGHDK, SYGVNS. The J segment lost 4 bases and the V segment lost 1 base, leaving 5 bases of the junction unmatched. This CDR3 has 16 amino acids. CDR3 DNA: TGTGCCAGCAGTGAATCCCAGCGGGGGGTATACAATGAGCAGTTCTTC. As protein: CASSESQRGVYNEQFF.

The chain has TRBV5-1 and TRBJ2-2; 8 nucleotides match TRBD2. There are 18 residues in the CDR3. J was trimmed by 6 bases and V by 4 bases; bases with no gene match: 17. Germline loops: CDR1 SGHRS, CDR2 YFSETQ. CDR3 nucleotide sequence: TGCGCCAGCAGCCTCTACCCTACCGGGGGGGCCCTCCCCGGGGAGCTGTTTTTT. Translated, it gives CASSLYPTGGALPGELFF. The whole variable domain, filled in from reference TRBV5-1 and TRBJ2-2, reads KAGVTQTPRYLIKTRGQQVTLSCSPISGHRSVSWYQQTPGQGLQFLFEYFSETQRNKGNFPGRFSGRQFSNSRSEMNVSTLELGDSALYLCASSLYPTGGALPGELFFGEGSRLTVL.

The J gene is TRBJ1-1, the V gene TRBV6-4; 7 bases align to TRBD1. The CDR3 loop spans 17 amino acids. Losses at the gene ends were 4 bases for V and 0 bases for J; bases not matched to a gene: 11. Germline lookup yields CDR1 MRHNA and CDR2 SNTAGT. CDR3 nucleotide sequence: TGTGCCAGCAGTGTCGGGACAGCCTGGAATGTGAACACTGAAGCTTTCTTT. This codes for CASSVGTAWNVNTEAFF.

This chain joins TRBV5-1 and TRBJ2-5; 8 bases match TRBD1. The V gene end was trimmed by 7 bases and the J gene end by 2 bases; junction bases not matched to a gene: 4. This CDR3 comprises 13 residues. The germline V gene encodes CDR1 SGHRS and CDR2 YFSETQ. CDR3 bases: TGCGCCAGCGGACAGGGACTTCAAGAGACCCAGTACTTC. This gives the protein CASGQGLQETQYF.

In this sample, this clone turned up a few times. This sequence joins TRBV28 and TRBJ1-6; tentatively, D is TRBD1 (6 bases). The CDR3 consists of 13 residues. The V end was cut by 6 bases, the J end by 9 bases, with 12 bases between. Germline lookup yields CDR1 MDHEN and CDR2 SYDVKM. The CDR3 coding sequence is TGTGCCAGCAGGTACAGGGAGGGTTCACCCCTCCACTTT. It is translated as CASRYREGSPLHF.

This sequence joins TRBV29-1 and TRBJ1-4, with D perhaps matching TRBD1 (6 bases). Germline lookup yields CDR1 SQVTM and CDR2 ANQGSEA. The CDR3 is 13 amino acids. V was cut by 7 bases and J by 7 bases, with 16 bases left in between. The CDR3: CSAAGGAGEKLFF. CDR3 nucleotide sequence: TGCAGCGCCGCCGGGGGGGCAGGTGAAAAACTGTTTTTT.

This sequence joins TRBV6-5 and TRBJ1-1; D is unresolved. Germline CDR1 is MNHEY and CDR2 is SVGAGI. V was pared by 7 bases and J by 4 bases, with 13 bases between. This CDR3 spans 13 amino acids. CDR3 in amino acids: CASTLGLGTEAFF. The CDR3 bases are TGTGCCAGCACCCTAGGACTGGGCACTGAAGCTTTCTTT.

Only a few counts were recorded for this clone. The rearrangement links TRBV10-1 to TRBJ1-2; possible D gene TRBD1, 5 bases. The CDR3 totals 12 residues. Trimming took off 3 bases at V and 6 bases at J, with 8 bases between the two ends. Germline assignment: CDR1 WNHNN and CDR2 SYGVQD (reference sequence). The CDR3, as DNA: TGCGCCAGCAGTGACAGGGACGATGGCTACACCTTC. Its translation is CASSDRDDGYTF.

The chain carries TRBV6-6 and TRBJ1-3, with D unclear. Trimming took 7 bases from V and 0 from J, leaving 7 bases between them. Germline CDR1 and CDR2: MNHNY and SVGAGI (reference sequence). The CDR3 runs 13 residues. Written as DNA, the CDR3 is TGTGCCAGCAAGACCTTCTCTGGAAACACCATATATTTT. This gives the protein CASKTFSGNTIYF.

This chain uses TRBV10-3 with TRBJ1-4; weak D call: TRBD1 (6 bases). Germline values: CDR1 ENHRY, CDR2 SYGVKD. V lost 5 bases to trimming and J lost 4 bases, with 11 bases between them. The CDR3 has 14 amino acids. Here the CDR3 reads CAISPGADNEKLFF. CDR3 nucleotide sequence: TGTGCCATCAGTCCAGGGGCAGATAATGAAAAACTGTTTTTT.

The rearrangement uses TRBV25-1 and TRBJ2-7; no firm D call. From germline, CDR1 is MGHDK and CDR2 SYGVNS. V was clipped by 3 bases and J by 7 bases, with 10 bases between them. The length of the CDR3 is 12 residues. The DNA for the CDR3 is TGTGCCAGCAGTGAGACGGTGGGGGAGCAGTACTTC. Its protein is CASSETVGEQYF.

This rearrangement joins TRBV28 to TRBJ1-2; 9 nucleotides align to TRBD1. CDR1 and CDR2 from the germline V gene are MDHEN and SYDVKM. Trimming removed 5 bases from V and 4 bases from J; junction bases left unmatched: 5. The CDR3 consists of 14 residues. CDR3 in DNA: TGTGCCAGCAGTCTTACAGGGGGCAGCTATGGCTACACCTTC. Translated: CASSLTGGSYGYTF.

V is TRBV7-9 and J is TRBJ1-1; D is undetermined. The germline gives CDR1 SEHNR, CDR2 FQNEAQ (reference sequence). CDR3 length: 14 amino acids. Deletions cut 0 bases from V and 0 bases from J, with 5 bases between. CDR3 DNA sequence: TGTGCCAGCAGCTTAGCGACCATGAACACTGAAGCTTTCTTT. Protein sequence: CASSLATMNTEAFF.

The chain couples TRBV6-5 to TRBJ2-7, with 10 bases matching TRBD2. This CDR3 contains 15 residues. Germline V gene sequence: CDR1 MNHEY, CDR2 SVGAGI. V shed 2 bases, J shed 6 bases, and the junction held 7 bases outside the gene matches. DNA for the CDR3: TGTGCCAGCAGTTACGAGCGGGGGGGCCTAGGCGAGCAGTACTTC. Translating gives CASSYERGGLGEQYF.

This chain uses TRBV28 with TRBJ1-2; D remains unclear. CDR3 length equals 12 residues. Trimming took off 7 bases at V and 2 bases at J, with 8 bases between the two ends. Germline-derived CDR1 and CDR2 are MDHEN and SYDVKM. The CDR3 sequence is CASTTENYGYTF. In nucleotides, the CDR3 is TGTGCCAGCACGACCGAAAACTATGGCTACACCTTC.

V usage is TRBV5-1 and J usage is TRBJ1-2, with TRBD1 matching 9 bases. The CDR3 has 15 residues. Looked up from germline, CDR1 is SGHRS and CDR2 is YFSETQ. The V and J ends lost 5 bases and 4 bases, in that order; junction bases with no gene match: 9. Here the CDR3 DNA reads TGCGCCAGCAGTACCGAAACAGGGGGCAGCTATGGCTACACCTTC. Encoded protein: CASSTETGGSYGYTF.

The chain employs TRBV30 and TRBJ2-7; maybe TRBD2 (6 bases). CDR3 size: 15 residues. V was clipped by 2 bases and J by 3 bases, with 17 bases between them. Germline values: CDR1 GTSNPN, CDR2 SVGIG (reference sequence). DNA of the CDR3: TGTGCCTGGAGTAGGGCGGACCGGGGACTCTACGAGCAGTACTTC. Translation: CAWSRADRGLYEQYF.

The chain recombines TRBV15 with TRBJ1-2; the D is unclear. The V end lost 6 bases, the J end lost 0 bases, and 8 bases lay between the germline ends. The CDR3 runs to 13 residues. CDR1 and CDR2 from the germline V gene are LNHNV and YYDKDF (reference sequence). The CDR3 sequence is CATRDRTNYGYTF. CDR3 nucleotides: TGTGCCACCAGGGACCGCACTAACTATGGCTACACCTTC.

J is TRBJ2-3 and V is TRBV5-1; tentative D call: TRBD1 (5 bases). CDR1 and CDR2 from the germline V gene are SGHRS and YFSETQ. The CDR3 has 16 residues. Trimming took 3 bases from V and 1 from J, leaving 15 bases between them. CDR3 protein: CASSYWSGLRTDTQYF. The CDR3 nucleotides read TGCGCCAGCAGCTATTGGTCAGGGTTGCGCACAGATACGCAGTATTTT.

This chain connects TRBV28 to TRBJ2-7; 8 positions match TRBD1. The CDR3 runs 15 residues. After removal of 1 base from V and 7 bases from J, the junction contained 9 bases not matched to a gene. Germline V CDR1 and CDR2: MDHEN, SYDVKM. CDR3 in amino acids: CASSLLYGQGAEQYF. The CDR3 DNA is TGTGCCAGCAGTTTATTATATGGCCAGGGGGCAGAGCAGTACTTC.

This rearrangement joins TRBV19 to TRBJ1-1; 9 nucleotides agree with TRBD1. V gave up 10 bases and J gave up 4 bases; unmatched junction bases: 7. Germline CDR1 reads LNHDA; CDR2 reads SQIVND (reference sequence). This CDR3 is built from 13 residues. In DNA, the CDR3 is TGTGCCACCCAATTGACAGGGGGCACTGAAGCTTTCTTT. This encodes CATQLTGGTEAFF. Looking up the rest from reference TRBV19 and TRBJ1-1 gives the full variable domain: DGGITQSPKYLFRKEGQNVTLSCEQNLNHDAMYWYRQDPGQGLRLIYYSQIVNDFQKGDIAEGYSVSREKKESFPLTVTSAQKNPTAFYLCATQLTGGTEAFFGQGTRLTVV.

The table lists this clone with a count of one. The CDR3 DNA reads as TGCGCCAGCAGCCAGGATATGGTGAGGGGCAGCTCCTACAATGAGCAGTTCTTC. This gives the protein CASSQDMVRGSSYNEQFF. The rearrangement links TRBV4-3 to TRBJ2-1, with D perhaps assigned TRBD1 or TRBD2 (5 bases each). The V end was cut by 3 bases, the J end by 0 bases, with 18 bases between. The CDR3 covers 18 residues. The germline V gene has CDR1 LGHNA and CDR2 YSLEER.